This T cell receptor (beta chain) is drawn from a study of regulatory T cells in long-lasting Graves disease. CDR1 SNHLY and CDR2 FYNNEI come from the germline V gene. This CDR3 is built from 14 residues. The germline V and J ends were trimmed by 5 bases and 4 bases, with 12 bases remaining between them. To make TCR beta libraries, researchers used iRepertoire HTBI primers and Arm-PCR of CDR3 regions. Using its own MiXCR run on the multiplex PCR reads, TCRdb lists one record per CDR3 protein. This table has 200,000 to 250,000 distinct CDR3 sequences, roughly 19% appearing once. This clonotype showed up many times. Time point meaning: newly diagnosed GD, antithyroid drugs for less than 3 months. From PBMCs, RNA was extracted and then used to make the TCR library. The peripheral blood volume drawn was 8.5 to 9 milliliters, and it was collected into EDTA tubes. This sample also appeared in a second study, on T cells in Graves' hyperthyroidism and ophthalmopathy. That report adds: Most expanded thyroid clonotypes above 0.001 also appeared in blood.

The TCR comes from a woman in her twenties or thirties with Graves disease. The input for sequencing was peripheral blood mononuclear cells (PBMCs), taken at new diagnosis, from a patient treated with antithyroid drugs. V gene TRBV2 combines with J gene TRBJ1-3; no clear D gene. The CDR3 DNA sequence: TGTGCCAGCAGTTACCAGCGAGCAGGAAACACCATATATTTT. Its translation is CASSYQRAGNTIYF.